This T cell receptor (beta chain) emerged from a study of T cell responses to AZD1222 COVID-19 vaccine. Findings and limits, study-wide: There were mostly white British donors and more females than males, and clonal diversity was possibly underestimated. Samples come after the peak T cell response, not at day 14. Baseline seropositives among AZD1222 recipients totaled only six or seven.

Details on this clone: Its target is not known.

The germline V gene encodes CDR1 LNHDA and CDR2 SQIVND (reference sequence). Trimming removed 4 bases at V and 4 bases at J, with 10 bases between. CDR3 size: 13 residues. Clones were sequenced by immunoSEQ multiplex PCR, and TCRdb holds only the in-frame ones, with some missing. The data hold approximately 88,000 clones, with 70% to 85% observed a single time. The specimen was peripheral blood, collected on day 0 of AZD1222 vaccination. This sequence joins TRBV19 and TRBJ2-5; TRBD1 might be the D (5 bases). The TCR sequence derives from an adult in good health. Written as DNA, the CDR3 is TGTGCCAGTAGTACCCAGGGAATAGAGACCCAGTACTTC. Translated, it gives CASSTQGIETQYF.